The clone carrying this T cell receptor (beta chain) was counted at least ten times. Arm-PCR of CDR3 regions and iRepertoire HTBI primers were the basis on which TCR beta libraries were built. Authors' analysis steps: The samples yielded 62 TRBV and 13 to 15 TRBJ segments. TCRdb redid the calling of the multiplex PCR reads with MiXCR, one entry per CDR3 protein. TCRdb, rather than the study authors, made the V and J calls. The sample holds around 450,000 distinct CDR3 sequences, under 25% seen once. The data derive from a study of regulatory T cells in long-lasting Graves disease. Trimming removed 5 bases at V and 7 bases at J, with 17 bases between. Germline CDR1 is MNHEY and CDR2 is SMNVEV (reference sequence). The CDR3 loop spans 15 amino acids. Time point in this sample: persistent/refractory GD, antithyroid drugs over 5 years with positive TRAb. RNA from PBMCs was the source of the TCR library.

V and J are TRBV27 and TRBJ1-4, with a weak D call TRBD1 (6 bases). The receptor was isolated from a female donor with Graves disease. This specimen consisted of peripheral blood mononuclear cells (PBMCs), obtained when the disease was refractory, from a patient treated with antithyroid drugs. The CDR3 spells CASSASPGGGEKLFF. The CDR3 DNA is TGTGCCAGCAGTGCTAGTCCGGGAGGGGGTGAAAAACTGTTTTTT.